The 15 T cell receptor beta chains given below trace back to one sample, sequenced in a study of blood T cells in healthy people across ages. The use of a sample-barcoded 5' primer and a J-beta primer mix characterized a second PCR of about 6 to 12 cycles. TCRdb itself ran the 5' RACE reads through MiXCR, one entry per CDR3 protein. The data hold about 810,000 distinct CDR3 sequences, with roughly 35% observed a single time. The sample taken for sequencing was blood. These receptors came from a man aged 18 to 29 in good health.

This clonotype was counted between two and nine times. This chain links TRBV3-1 with TRBJ1-2, with D tentatively TRBD1 (6 bases). The CDR3 extends over 13 amino acids. The V and J ends lost 1 base and 12 bases respectively, with 15 bases between them. The germline V gene encodes CDR1 LGHDT and CDR2 YNNKEL (reference sequence). CDR3 nucleotide sequence: TGTGCCAGCAGCCAAGGCCCAGCAGGGGCGAACACCTTC. It yields the protein CASSQGPAGANTF.

This clonotype was observed a handful of times. The V gene is TRBV7-2, the J gene TRBJ1-1; maybe TRBD1 (5 bases). The V end was cut by 5 bases, the J end by 1 base, with 11 bases between. Germline V gives CDR1 SGHTA, CDR2 FQGNSA. This CDR3 is 14 amino acids long. The CDR3 DNA sequence: TGTGCCAGCAGCCAAATGCAGGGGAACACTGAAGCTTTCTTT. Translating gives CASSQMQGNTEAFF.

This clonotype occurred a few times. This chain links TRBV2 with TRBJ2-1; D perhaps matches TRBD2 (6 bases). The length of the CDR3 is 14 residues. V was trimmed by 2 bases and J by 3 bases, leaving 8 bases between them. Per the germline V gene, CDR1 is SNHLY and CDR2 is FYNNEI. CDR3 bases: TGTGCCAGCAGTGAAAGACTAGTCTACAATGAGCAGTTCTTC. Residues: CASSERLVYNEQFF.

There are a few counts of this clonotype. Relative to the germline gene, one junction end is altered; a read error may explain this. The chain has TRBV20-1 and TRBJ2-5; D might be TRBD1 (5 bases). From germline, CDR1 is DFQATT and CDR2 SNEGSKA (reference sequence). The CDR3 is 17 amino acids. The CDR3: CSAQPRYLGPRQGTQYF. The CDR3 nucleotides are TGCAGTGCCCAGCCTCGTTATCTGGGGCCCCGACAAGGGACCCAGTACTTC.

The chain employs TRBV5-1 and TRBJ1-1; D is undetermined. The V end lost 4 bases, the J end lost 8 bases, and 12 bases lay between the germline ends. The CDR3 has 12 amino acids. Germline CDR1 SGHRS, CDR2 YFSETQ. This CDR3 is CASSAGPREAFF. CDR3 nucleotide sequence: TGCGCCAGCAGCGCTGGACCCCGGGAAGCTTTCTTT.

V usage is TRBV6-6 and J usage is TRBJ2-1, with TRBD2 identical over 11 bases. This CDR3 spans 17 amino acids. CDR1 MNHNY and CDR2 SVGAGI come from the germline V gene (reference sequence). Trimming cost V 0 bases and J 9 bases; bases outside gene matches: 10. This CDR3 reads CASSYSLISGGAGEQFF. The CDR3 DNA reads as TGTGCCAGCAGTTACTCGTTGATTAGCGGGGGGGCGGGTGAGCAGTTCTTC.

Concerning this clonotype: One base away lies a much larger clone, so this may be a sequencing read error. CDR3 coding DNA: TGTGCCAACAGCTTAGCAACAGTTCAAGAGACCCAGTACTTC. This translates into CANSLATVQETQYF. The chain combines TRBV7-9 with TRBJ2-5; the D is unclear. CDR3 length: 14 amino acids. From germline, CDR1 is SEHNR and CDR2 FQNEAQ (reference sequence).

This clonotype was seen many times. The chain employs TRBV12-3 or TRBV12-4 and TRBJ2-1, with no clear D. The CDR3 is 12 residues long. V shed 5 bases and J shed 6 bases, with 8 bases lying between them. For the CDR3, the DNA is TGTGCCAGCAGTCCACGTAGCAATGAGCAGTTCTTC. As protein: CASSPRSNEQFF.

This clonotype came up a few times. The CDR3 sequence is CASSEAGTSYNEQFF. The CDR3, as DNA: TGTGCCAGCAGTGAAGCGGGGACCTCCTACAATGAGCAGTTCTTC. J is TRBJ2-1 and V is TRBV2; D is perhaps TRBD1 or TRBD2 (5 bases each). Trimming removed 0 bases at V and 0 bases at J, with 6 bases between. Germline values: CDR1 SNHLY, CDR2 FYNNEI. The CDR3 has 15 amino acids.

CDR3 region: CASSTGIADTQYF. For the CDR3, the DNA is TGTGCCAGCAGCACAGGGATTGCAGATACGCAGTATTTT. The rearrangement joins TRBV12-3 or TRBV12-4 to TRBJ2-3, with D possibly being TRBD1 (6 bases). The CDR3 covers 13 residues. Trimming removed 6 bases from V and 4 bases from J, with 11 bases in between.

The chain combines TRBV5-1 with TRBJ2-5, with 9 bases that match TRBD1. V was pared by 4 bases and J by 2 bases, with 3 bases of the junction left unmatched. The CDR3 loop spans 14 amino acids. The germline gives CDR1 SGHRS, CDR2 YFSETQ. The CDR3 loop reads CASSAGQGQETQYF. The CDR3 region has the DNA TGCGCCAGCAGCGCGGGACAGGGTCAAGAGACCCAGTACTTC.

J is TRBJ1-6 and V is TRBV6-1; weak D call: TRBD1 (5 bases). The CDR3 contains 16 residues. Trimming removed 5 bases from V and 8 bases from J, with 19 bases in between. Germline V gives CDR1 MNHNS, CDR2 SASEGT. The CDR3 DNA reads as TGTGCCAGCAGTCTCAGGGACGGTGCGGTTGATTCACCCCTCCACTTT. It translates to CASSLRDGAVDSPLHF.

The chain has TRBV11-2 and TRBJ2-7; tentatively, D is TRBD1 (6 bases). Germline lookup yields CDR1 SGHAT and CDR2 FQNNGV. This CDR3 region has 14 residues. With 4 bases removed from V and 3 bases from J, the gap between germline ends came to 13 bases. CDR3 sequence (DNA): TGTGCCAGCAGCTCGACCGGGACAATCTACGAGCAGTACTTC. This gives the protein CASSSTGTIYEQYF.

The rearrangement joins TRBV7-8 to TRBJ2-7, with D perhaps TRBD1 (6 bases). Trimming removed 3 bases from V and 3 bases from J, with 12 bases in between. This CDR3 comprises 14 residues. Germline V gene lookup returns CDR1 SGHVS and CDR2 FQNEAQ. CDR3: CASSFFRDNYEQYF. CDR3 coding DNA: TGTGCCAGCAGCTTTTTTCGGGACAACTACGAGCAGTACTTC.

This clonotype was found many times. The chain links TRBV5-6 to TRBJ2-5; D gene uncertain. Germline CDR1 is SGHDT and CDR2 is YYEEEE. Trimming cost V 1 base and J 2 bases, with 6 bases left between them. This CDR3 spans 13 amino acids. The CDR3 sequence is CASSLWQQETQYF. CDR3 sequence (DNA): TGTGCCAGCAGCTTGTGGCAGCAAGAGACCCAGTACTTC.